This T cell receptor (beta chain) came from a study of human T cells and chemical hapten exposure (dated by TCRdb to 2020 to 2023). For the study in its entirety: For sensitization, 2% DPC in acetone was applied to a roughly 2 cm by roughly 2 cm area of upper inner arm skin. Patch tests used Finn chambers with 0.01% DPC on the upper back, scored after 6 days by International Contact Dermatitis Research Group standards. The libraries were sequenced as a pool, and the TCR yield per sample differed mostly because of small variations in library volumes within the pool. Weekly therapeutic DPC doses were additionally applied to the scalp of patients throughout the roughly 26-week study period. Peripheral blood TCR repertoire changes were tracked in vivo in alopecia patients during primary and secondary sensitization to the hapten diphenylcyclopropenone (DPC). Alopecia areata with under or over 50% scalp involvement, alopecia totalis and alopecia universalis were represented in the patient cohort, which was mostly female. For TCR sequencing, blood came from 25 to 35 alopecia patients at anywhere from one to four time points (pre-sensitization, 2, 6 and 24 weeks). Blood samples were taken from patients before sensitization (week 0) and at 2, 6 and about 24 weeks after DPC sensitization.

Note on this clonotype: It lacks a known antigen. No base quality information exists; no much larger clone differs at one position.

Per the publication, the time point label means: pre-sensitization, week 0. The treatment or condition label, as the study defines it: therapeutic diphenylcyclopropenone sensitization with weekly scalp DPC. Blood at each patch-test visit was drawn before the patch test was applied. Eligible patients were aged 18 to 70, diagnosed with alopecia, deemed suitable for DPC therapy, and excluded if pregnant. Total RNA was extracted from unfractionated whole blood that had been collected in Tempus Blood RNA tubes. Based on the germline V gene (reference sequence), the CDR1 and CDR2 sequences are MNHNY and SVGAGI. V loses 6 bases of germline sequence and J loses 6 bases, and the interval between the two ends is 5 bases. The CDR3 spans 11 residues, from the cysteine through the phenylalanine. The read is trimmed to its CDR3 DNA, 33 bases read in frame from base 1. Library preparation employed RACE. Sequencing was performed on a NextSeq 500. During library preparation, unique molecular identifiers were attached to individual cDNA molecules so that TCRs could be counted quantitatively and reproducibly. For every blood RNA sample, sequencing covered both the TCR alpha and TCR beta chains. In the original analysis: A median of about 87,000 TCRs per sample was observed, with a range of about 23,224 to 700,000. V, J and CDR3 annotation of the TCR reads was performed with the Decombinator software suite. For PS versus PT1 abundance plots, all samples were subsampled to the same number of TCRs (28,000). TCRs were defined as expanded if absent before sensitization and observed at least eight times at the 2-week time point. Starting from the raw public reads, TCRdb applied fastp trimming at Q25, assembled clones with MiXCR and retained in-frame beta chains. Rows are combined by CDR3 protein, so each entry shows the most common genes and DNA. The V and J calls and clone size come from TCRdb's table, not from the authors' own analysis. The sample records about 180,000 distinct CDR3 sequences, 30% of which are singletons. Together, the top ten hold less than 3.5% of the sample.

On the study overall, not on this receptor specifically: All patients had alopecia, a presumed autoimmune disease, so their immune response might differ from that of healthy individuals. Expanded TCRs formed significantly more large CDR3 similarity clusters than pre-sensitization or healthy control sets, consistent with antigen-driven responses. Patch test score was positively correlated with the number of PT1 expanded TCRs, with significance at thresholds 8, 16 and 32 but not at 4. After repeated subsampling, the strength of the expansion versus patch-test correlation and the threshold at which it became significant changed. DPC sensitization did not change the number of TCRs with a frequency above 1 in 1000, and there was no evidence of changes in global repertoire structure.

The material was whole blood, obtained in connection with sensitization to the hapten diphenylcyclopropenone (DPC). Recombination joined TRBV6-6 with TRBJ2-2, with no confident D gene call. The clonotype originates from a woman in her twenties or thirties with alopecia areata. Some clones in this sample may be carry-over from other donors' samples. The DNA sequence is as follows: TGTGCCAGCAGGGCCCCCGGGGAGCTGTTTTTT. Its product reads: CASRAPGELFF.